The clone carrying this T cell receptor (beta chain) was picked up one time. CDR1 is SGHTA and CDR2 is FQGTGA in the germline V gene. The CDR3 totals 15 residues. V was clipped by 5 bases and J by 8 bases; unmatched bases: 11. As processed by the authors: Quantification of nucleated cells was approximated via reference gene primer amplification. The assay was immunoSEQ multiplex PCR, and TCRdb's table has in-frame clones only and misses some. V and J calls plus clone size are reproduced from that table; the DNA served to infer D and trimming. The profile shows around 69,000 clones, approximately 86% of them singletons. The data stem from a study of blood T cell repertoires in COVID-19. Study-wide context: Sites in the United States, Italy and Spain provided acute and convalescent COVID-19 samples. Sample material is recorded as cDNA or gDNA derived from T cells, B-cell-depleted T cells, or PBMCs.

The gene calls are TRBV7-3 and TRBJ2-1, with 8 bases fitting TRBD1. Specimen: peripheral blood. The clonotype was recovered from a man in his forties or fifties with active COVID-19. In DNA, the CDR3 is TGTGCCAGCAGCACATCGGGACAGGCTTACGATGAGCAGTTCTTC. Translation: CASSTSGQAYDEQFF.